This passage covers 17 T cell receptor beta chains from one sample sequenced in a study of patients and donors after allogeneic stem cell transplantation. TCRdb used MiXCR to reprocess the RT-PCR reads, holding one entry per CDR3 protein. The data hold approximately 220,000 distinct CDR3 sequences, with about 37% observed a single time. The sample comprised blood, either unsorted or a sorted T cell fraction (not recorded which). The receptors were sampled from a human donor who was either an allogeneic HSCT recipient or a stem cell or donor lymphocyte infusion donor (not recorded which). It is not recorded whose cells these are; they may come from a transplant donor.

This clonotype was detected once. The rearrangement joins TRBV7-3 to TRBJ2-6, with a tentative D call TRBD2 (5 bases). CDR3 length: 15 residues. Germline-derived CDR1 and CDR2 are SGHTA and FQGTGA. Trimming took 5 bases from V and 2 from J, leaving 10 bases between them. The DNA of the CDR3 is TGTGCCAGCAGCCGAGTGGGAGCTGGGGCCAACGTCCTGACTTTC. Translation gives CASSRVGAGANVLTF. Supplemented by reference TRBV7-3 and TRBJ2-6, the full variable domain reads GAGVSQTPSNKVTEKGKYVELRCDPISGHTALYWYRQSLGQGPEFLIYFQGTGAADDSGLPNDRFFAVRPEGSVSTLKIQRTERGDSAVYLCASSRVGAGANVLTFGAGSRLTVL.

V is TRBV5-1 and J is TRBJ1-2, with D perhaps TRBD1 (5 bases). CDR3 size: 16 residues. V was clipped by 0 bases and J by 0 bases, with 12 bases between them. Germline-derived CDR1 and CDR2 are SGHRS and YFSETQ. CDR3 DNA sequence: TGCGCCAGCAGCTTGGTACGGACACCGACTAACTATGGCTACACCTTC. Its translation: CASSLVRTPTNYGYTF. The full variable domain, in which reference TRBV5-1 and TRBJ1-2 provide the parts outside the CDR3, is KAGVTQTPRYLIKTRGQQVTLSCSPISGHRSVSWYQQTPGQGLQFLFEYFSETQRNKGNFPGRFSGRQFSNSRSEMNVSTLELGDSALYLCASSLVRTPTNYGYTFGSGTRLTVV.

This clonotype occurred a few times. The rearrangement joins TRBV12-3 or TRBV12-4 to TRBJ1-1; no firm D call. With 6 bases removed from V and 0 bases from J, the gap between germline ends came to 8 bases. This CDR3 region has 13 residues. The CDR3 DNA reads TGTGCCAGCAGCCCGAACATGAACACTGAAGCTTTCTTT. Its translation is CASSPNMNTEAFF.

The V and J genes are TRBV20-1 and TRBJ2-2, with 7 bases lining up with TRBD2. Per germline, CDR1 DFQATT and CDR2 SNEGSKA (reference sequence). The CDR3 runs to 13 residues. V was pared by 5 bases and J by 6 bases, with 6 bases of the junction left unmatched. The CDR3 DNA sequence: TGCAGTGCTTCGACTAGCTTCGCCGGGGAGCTGTTTTTT. Residues: CSASTSFAGELFF.

This clonotype was seen only a few times. This chain links TRBV15 with TRBJ1-6; possible D gene TRBD1, 5 bases. CDR1 is LNHNV, CDR2 YYDKDF, per germline (reference sequence). The CDR3 covers 15 residues. Trimming removed 1 base from V and 9 bases from J, with 13 bases in between. As DNA, the CDR3 is TGTGCCACCAGCAGAGGGGGGGTTATCGGTTCACCCCTCCACTTT. This translates into CATSRGGVIGSPLHF.

The rearrangement uses TRBV12-3 or TRBV12-4 and TRBJ1-2, with unresolved D. The length of the CDR3 is 13 residues. Trimming cost V 10 bases and J 8 bases, with 20 bases left between them. The CDR3 region has the DNA TGTGCCACCCACGGCGACGCCCGGGTAGGCTACACCTTC. Translating gives CATHGDARVGYTF.

The chain joins TRBV10-3 to TRBJ1-5; unclear D gene. This CDR3 spans 13 amino acids. V dropped 2 bases and J dropped 4 bases, with 6 bases sitting between them. Germline assignment: CDR1 ENHRY and CDR2 SYGVKD. CDR3 coding DNA: TGTGCCATCAGTGAGGCGGTTAATCAGCCCCAGCATTTT. Its protein product is CAISEAVNQPQHF.

The CDR3 reads CASSLASGANSPLHF. The CDR3 DNA follows: TGTGCCAGCAGCTTAGCCTCAGGGGCCAATTCACCCCTCCACTTT. The V and J genes are TRBV7-9 and TRBJ1-6; tentatively, D is TRBD1 (6 bases). CDR3 length equals 15 residues. From germline, CDR1 is SEHNR and CDR2 FQNEAQ (reference sequence). V was cut by 0 bases and J by 7 bases, with 10 bases left in between.

The rearrangement uses TRBV28 and TRBJ2-3, with D tentatively TRBD1 or TRBD2 (6 bases each). V shed 6 bases and J shed 3 bases, with 19 bases lying between them. The length of the CDR3 is 16 residues. Germline loops: CDR1 MDHEN, CDR2 SYDVKM. Here the CDR3 reads CASRPLGGPMTDTQYF. The CDR3 DNA is TGTGCCAGCAGGCCTCTTGGGGGGCCGATGACAGATACGCAGTATTTT. Looking up the rest from reference TRBV28 and TRBJ2-3 gives the full variable domain: DVKVTQSSRYLVKRTGEKVFLECVQDMDHENMFWYRQDPGLGLRLIYFSYDVKMKEKGDIPEGYSVSREKKERFSLILESASTNQTSMYLCASRPLGGPMTDTQYFGPGTRLTVL.

This clonotype was observed a handful of times. V usage is TRBV6-1 and J usage is TRBJ1-2; no clear D gene. The V end was cut by 8 bases, the J end by 4 bases, with 14 bases between. Germline loops: CDR1 MNHNS, CDR2 SASEGT. The length of the CDR3 is 13 residues. This CDR3 is CASEAEGGYGYTF. CDR3 DNA sequence: TGTGCCAGCGAGGCTGAGGGAGGCTATGGCTACACCTTC.

The V and J genes are TRBV4-3 and TRBJ1-5, with D possibly being TRBD1 (6 bases). The CDR3 has 16 amino acids. V shed 2 bases and J shed 2 bases, with 13 bases lying between them. CDR1 is LGHNA, CDR2 YSLEER, per germline. The CDR3 DNA follows: TGCGCCAGCAGCCAAACACCTGGGGGCCGCAATCAGCCCCAGCATTTT. It is translated as CASSQTPGGRNQPQHF.

J is TRBJ2-2 and V is TRBV25-1, with 11 bases matching TRBD1. Germline V gene sequence: CDR1 MGHDK, CDR2 SYGVNS. V dropped 8 bases and J dropped 4; count of bases not matched to a gene: 0. CDR3 length equals 13 residues. Written as DNA, the CDR3 is TGTGCCAGCGGGACAGGGGGCACCGGGGAGCTGTTTTTT. Protein sequence: CASGTGGTGELFF.

The rearrangement uses TRBV3-1 and TRBJ1-1; D gene uncertain. V shed 1 base and J shed 3 bases, with 12 bases lying between them. Germline CDR1 LGHDT, CDR2 YNNKEL (reference sequence). CDR3 size: 15 residues. DNA of the CDR3: TGTGCCAGCAGCCAAGGTCCATCCGGAGACACTGAAGCTTTCTTT. This encodes CASSQGPSGDTEAFF.

The J gene is TRBJ2-7, the V gene TRBV19, with TRBD1 matching 10 bases. Germline V gene sequence: CDR1 LNHDA, CDR2 SQIVND (reference sequence). The CDR3 spans 15 residues. Unmatched junction bases numbered 9, after V lost 5 bases and J lost 5 bases. The CDR3 sequence is CASSSRTGGVHEQYF. CDR3 DNA sequence: TGTGCCAGTAGTTCAAGGACAGGGGGGGTGCACGAGCAGTACTTC.

V gene TRBV28 combines with J gene TRBJ2-7, with 8 bases fitting TRBD1. V was pared by 7 bases and J by 2 bases, with 10 bases of the junction left unmatched. The V gene's germline CDR1 is MDHEN and CDR2 SYDVKM. This CDR3 contains 15 residues. CDR3 protein: CASNTGQGYAYEQYF. CDR3 sequence (DNA): TGTGCCAGCAACACTGGACAGGGCTATGCCTACGAGCAGTACTTC.

The rearrangement uses TRBV20-1 and TRBJ2-2, with D uncertain. The CDR3 has 15 residues. Trimming removed 1 base from V and 1 base from J, with 10 bases in between. From germline, CDR1 is DFQATT and CDR2 SNEGSKA (reference sequence). The CDR3 loop is CSARAPPGNTGELFF. The CDR3 coding sequence is TGCAGTGCTAGAGCACCCCCGGGGAACACCGGGGAGCTGTTTTTT.

This rearrangement joins TRBV4-1 to TRBJ1-2; D not resolved. This CDR3 region has 15 residues. In germline, CDR1 is MGHRA, CDR2 YSYEKL. Trimming took off 1 base at V and 8 bases at J, with 17 bases between the two ends. The DNA for the CDR3 is TGCGCCAGCAGCCAAGTTGAAGGGAAAGATCAAGGCTACACCTTC. The encoded protein is CASSQVEGKDQGYTF.